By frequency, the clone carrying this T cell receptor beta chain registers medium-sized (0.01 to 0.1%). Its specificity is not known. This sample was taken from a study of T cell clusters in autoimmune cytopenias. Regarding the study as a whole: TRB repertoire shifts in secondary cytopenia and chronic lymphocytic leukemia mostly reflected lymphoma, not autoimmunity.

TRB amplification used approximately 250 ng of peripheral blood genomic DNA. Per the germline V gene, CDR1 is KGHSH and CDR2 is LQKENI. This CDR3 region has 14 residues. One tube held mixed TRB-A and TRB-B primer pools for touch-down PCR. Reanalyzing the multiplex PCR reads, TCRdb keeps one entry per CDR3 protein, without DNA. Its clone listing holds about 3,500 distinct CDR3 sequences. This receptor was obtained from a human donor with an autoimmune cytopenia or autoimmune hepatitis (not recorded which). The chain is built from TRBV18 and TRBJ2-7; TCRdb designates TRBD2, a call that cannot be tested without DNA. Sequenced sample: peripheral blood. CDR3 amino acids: CASSPRAPSYEQYF.